This T cell receptor (beta chain) is drawn from a study of memory CD4+ T cells and cytomegalovirus serostatus. In the study overall: Of the healthy Belgian adults, 9 were CMV seropositive and approximately 24 seronegative. Overall study results and limits: CD4+ memory repertoires contained 67 of 164 reported CMV TCRbeta sequences. Suggested: most of the CMV-linked TCR signature lies in CD4+ memory cells.

The sort gate was single viable CD3+CD4+CD8-CD45RO+ cells for memory CD4+ T cells. On this clone: Its target is unknown.

Repertoires were generated with immunoSEQ multiplex PCR, while TCRdb's copy carries only in-frame clones and drops some. This table holds some 46,000 clones, 70% to 80% found once. This sequence originates from an adult in good health and CMV-seronegative. Sequenced sample: memory CD4+ T cells from blood.

The CDR3 sequence: CASSSGGSGRGDTQYF. The CDR3 region has the DNA TGTGCCAGCAGTTCCGGGGGTAGCGGGAGAGGAGATACGCAGTATTTT. The V and J genes are TRBV6-5 and TRBJ2-3; 9 nucleotides align to TRBD2. V was pared by 4 bases and J by 5 bases, with 10 bases of the junction left unmatched. The CDR3 is 16 residues long. The germline V gene encodes CDR1 MNHEY and CDR2 SVGAGI.